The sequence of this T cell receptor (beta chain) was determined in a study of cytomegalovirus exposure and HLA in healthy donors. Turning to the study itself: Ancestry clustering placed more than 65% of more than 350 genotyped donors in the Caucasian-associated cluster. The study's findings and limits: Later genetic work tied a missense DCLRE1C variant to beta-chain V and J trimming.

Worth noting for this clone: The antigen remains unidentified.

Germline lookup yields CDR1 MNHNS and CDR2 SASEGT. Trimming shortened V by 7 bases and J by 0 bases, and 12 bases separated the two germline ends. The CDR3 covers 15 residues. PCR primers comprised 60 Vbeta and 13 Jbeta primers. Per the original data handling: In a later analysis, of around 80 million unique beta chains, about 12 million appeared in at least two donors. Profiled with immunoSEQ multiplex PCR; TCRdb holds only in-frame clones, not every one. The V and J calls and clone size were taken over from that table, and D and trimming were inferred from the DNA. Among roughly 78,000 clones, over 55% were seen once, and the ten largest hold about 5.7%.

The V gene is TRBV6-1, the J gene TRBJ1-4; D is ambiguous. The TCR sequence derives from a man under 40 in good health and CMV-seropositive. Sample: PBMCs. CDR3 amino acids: CASKGGDATNEKLFF. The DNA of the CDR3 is TGTGCCAGCAAGGGAGGCGATGCAACTAATGAAAAACTGTTTTTT.